Each of the 8 T cell receptor beta chains below was sequenced from the same sample in a study of CD8+ T cells in alopecia areata. Extracted RNA was reverse transcribed into cDNA, the sequencing template. The assay was immunoSEQ multiplex PCR, and TCRdb's table has in-frame clones only and misses some. The sample shows hundreds of thousands of clones, less than 80% of them seen only once. Specimen: CD4+ T cells sorted from blood, collected at week 0. The receptor source for this set is a human donor with alopecia areata.

The chain joins TRBV6-5 to TRBJ2-5, with 8 bases fitting TRBD2. CDR3 length: 15 amino acids. J gave up 5 bases and V 2 bases, and 7 bases lay outside the gene matches. CDR1 is MNHEY and CDR2 is SVGAGI in the germline V gene. The CDR3 spells CASSYTLAARETQYF. CDR3 nucleotides: TGTGCCAGCAGTTACACACTAGCGGCTCGGGAGACCCAGTACTTC.

The chain is built from TRBV30 and TRBJ1-4; maybe TRBD1 (5 bases). The germline V gene encodes CDR1 GTSNPN and CDR2 SVGIG (reference sequence). The V end was cut by 0 bases, the J end by 4 bases, with 6 bases between. CDR3 length equals 13 residues. DNA for the CDR3: TGTGCCTGGAGTGTACAGGTTAATGAAAAACTGTTTTTT. It encodes CAWSVQVNEKLFF.

The chain is built from TRBV2 and TRBJ1-6, with D unresolved. V lost 7 bases and J 7 bases, leaving 17 bases between the germline ends. This CDR3 has 15 residues. CDR1 and CDR2 from the germline V gene are SNHLY and FYNNEI. The CDR3 region has the DNA TGTGCCAGCATCGTTGAACACGAGCGAAATTCACCCCTCCACTTT. Amino acids: CASIVEHERNSPLHF. The entire variable domain, with the rest obtained from reference TRBV2 and TRBJ1-6, is as follows: EPEVTQTPSHQVTQMGQEVILRCVPISNHLYFYWYRQILGQKVEFLVSFYNNEISEKSEIFDDQFSVERPDGSNFTLKIRSTKLEDSAMYFCASIVEHERNSPLHFGNGTRLTVT.

The chain uses TRBV27 and TRBJ2-5; D is perhaps TRBD2 (5 bases). V dropped 2 bases and J dropped 5 bases, with 15 bases sitting between them. This CDR3 is 15 amino acids long. Germline loops: CDR1 MNHEY, CDR2 SMNVEV (reference sequence). Here the CDR3 reads CASSLKGAVEETQYF. The CDR3 DNA sequence: TGTGCCAGCAGTTTAAAGGGAGCAGTCGAGGAGACCCAGTACTTC.

This clone was counted only a few times. The chain recombines TRBV6-5 with TRBJ2-1, with unresolved D. CDR3 length equals 15 residues. CDR1 and CDR2 (germline): MNHEY, SVGAGI. The V gene lost 3 bases and the J gene lost 6 bases, with 15 bases spanning the gap. CDR3 protein: CASSYHGEGRNEQFF. CDR3 DNA: TGTGCCAGCAGTTATCATGGAGAAGGCCGCAATGAGCAGTTCTTC.

The rearrangement links TRBV6-5 to TRBJ1-2; D call uncertain. CDR1 and CDR2 (germline): MNHEY, SVGAGI. The CDR3 length is 13 residues. V was shortened by 6 bases and J by 5 bases, with 13 bases between the two germline ends. The CDR3 is CASSPDLIYGYTF. The CDR3 nucleotides are TGTGCCAGCAGCCCCGATCTCATTTATGGCTACACCTTC.

This clone appeared a few times. V usage is TRBV10-3 and J usage is TRBJ2-2; 7 nucleotides align to TRBD1. Germline V gives CDR1 ENHRY, CDR2 SYGVKD. The CDR3 is 14 amino acids. V lost 6 bases, J lost 3 bases, and 4 bases stayed unmatched. This CDR3 is CAISPDRDTGELFF. For the CDR3, the DNA is TGTGCCATCAGCCCCGACAGGGACACCGGGGAGCTGTTTTTT.

The genes are TRBV9 and TRBJ2-5, with 12 bases identical to TRBD1. The V segment lost 4 bases and the J segment 5 bases; nucleotides outside the gene matches: 6. This CDR3 contains 15 residues. The V gene's germline CDR1 is SGDLS and CDR2 YYNGEE. The CDR3 loop reads CASSFGTGGIETQYF. The CDR3 DNA reads TGTGCCAGCAGCTTTGGGACAGGGGGCATTGAGACCCAGTACTTC.